This is a list of T cell receptor beta chains from one sample in a study of cytomegalovirus exposure and HLA in healthy donors. TCRdb keeps only in-frame clones here, not all; method: immunoSEQ multiplex PCR. This table holds approximately 130,000 clones, about 85% found once. The sequencing sample was made of PBMCs. These receptors came from a boy younger than 18 in good health and CMV-seronegative. Both conserved end residues are part of each CDR3. Fields, in order: D gene, V gene, clone size, J gene, CDR3 length, CDR3 DNA, CDR3 protein. A D gene is named only where the DNA matches it firmly. Clone size is stated in some rows and not others, as once, few, many or a class when expanded.

D gene: -; V gene: TRBV5-6; clone size: -; J gene: TRBJ2-7; CDR3 length: 12; CDR3 DNA: TGTGCCAGCAGCCCGGGACTGGGGGAGCAGTACTTC; CDR3 protein: CASSPGLGEQYF
D gene: TRBD1; V gene: TRBV29-1; clone size: -; J gene: TRBJ1-2; CDR3 length: 12; CDR3 DNA: TGCAGCGTTGAAGATCAGGGGGGTGGCTACACCTTC; CDR3 protein: CSVEDQGGGYTF
D gene: -; V gene: TRBV5-4; clone size: once; J gene: TRBJ2-7; CDR3 length: 14; CDR3 DNA: TGTGCCAGCAGCTTGGTCGCAGAAACCTACGAGCAGTACTTC; CDR3 protein: CASSLVAETYEQYF
D gene: -; V gene: TRBV9; clone size: -; J gene: TRBJ1-3; CDR3 length: 16; CDR3 DNA: TGTGCCAGCAGCGTGACCGCAGGGCCATCTGGAAACACCATATATTTT; CDR3 protein: CASSVTAGPSGNTIYF
D gene: -; V gene: TRBV6-1; clone size: -; J gene: TRBJ2-3; CDR3 length: 14; CDR3 DNA: TGTGCCAGCAGTCCGGGACACTCCACAGATACGCAGTATTTT; CDR3 protein: CASSPGHSTDTQYF
D gene: -; V gene: TRBV25-1; clone size: -; J gene: TRBJ1-2; CDR3 length: 13; CDR3 DNA: TGTGCCAGCAGTGAAGGGATCGGGAGCGGCTACACCTTC; CDR3 protein: CASSEGIGSGYTF
D gene: -; V gene: TRBV4-1; clone size: once; J gene: TRBJ1-5; CDR3 length: 17; CDR3 DNA: TGCGCCAGCAGCCAAGATCGAAGCAGGGATGGTTTTCAGCCCCAGCATTTT; CDR3 protein: CASSQDRSRDGFQPQHF
D gene: -; V gene: TRBV5-4; clone size: -; J gene: TRBJ1-2; CDR3 length: 16; CDR3 DNA: TGTGCCAGCAGCTTGGGTACGAAGGGGACTAACTATGGCTACACCTTC; CDR3 protein: CASSLGTKGTNYGYTF
D gene: -; V gene: TRBV29-1; clone size: -; J gene: TRBJ2-3; CDR3 length: 16; CDR3 DNA: TGCAGCGTTGAAGTGGTAGGGGGAGGGAGCACAGATACGCAGTATTTT; CDR3 protein: CSVEVVGGGSTDTQYF
D gene: -; V gene: TRBV7-9; clone size: -; J gene: TRBJ1-1; CDR3 length: 15; CDR3 DNA: TGTGCCAGCAGCACGGGAGGGGAGGGGCACACTGAAGCTTTCTTT; CDR3 protein: CASSTGGEGHTEAFF
D gene: -; V gene: TRBV5-1; clone size: -; J gene: TRBJ2-5; CDR3 length: 16; CDR3 DNA: TGCGCCAGCAGCACGAGACTGGCGGGGCCTCAAGAGACCCAGTACTTC; CDR3 protein: CASSTRLAGPQETQYF
D gene: TRBD1; V gene: TRBV2; clone size: once; J gene: TRBJ2-7; CDR3 length: 14; CDR3 DNA: TGTGCCAGCAGTGAGGAGACAGGGCCTAGTGAGCAGTACTTC; CDR3 protein: CASSEETGPSEQYF
D gene: TRBD1; V gene: TRBV5-6; clone size: -; J gene: TRBJ1-1; CDR3 length: 17; CDR3 DNA: TGTGCCAGCGGTACTCGGGACAGCTATTTTTTGAACACTGAAGCTTTCTTT; CDR3 protein: CASGTRDSYFLNTEAFF
D gene: TRBD1; V gene: TRBV18; clone size: once; J gene: TRBJ1-5; CDR3 length: 16; CDR3 DNA: TGTGCCAGCTCCTTAACAGGGGGCAATAGCAATCAGCCCCAGCATTTT; CDR3 protein: CASSLTGGNSNQPQHF
D gene: -; V gene: TRBV9; clone size: -; J gene: TRBJ2-3; CDR3 length: 13; CDR3 DNA: TGTGCCAGCAGCGGAAAAGACGGGGATACGCAGTATTTT; CDR3 protein: CASSGKDGDTQYF
D gene: -; V gene: TRBV2; clone size: once; J gene: TRBJ2-7; CDR3 length: 11; CDR3 DNA: TGTGCCAGCAGTGTAAGAGGCGAGCAGTACTTC; CDR3 protein: CASSVRGEQYF
D gene: -; V gene: TRBV30; clone size: -; J gene: TRBJ1-1; CDR3 length: 14; CDR3 DNA: TGTGCCTGGAATCGGGAATTAGTGAACACTGAAGCTTTCTTT; CDR3 protein: CAWNRELVNTEAFF
D gene: TRBD1; V gene: TRBV5-1; clone size: -; J gene: TRBJ2-7; CDR3 length: 15; CDR3 DNA: TGCGCCAGCAGCTTGGGACAGGGGGTGCGCTACGAGCAGTACTTC; CDR3 protein: CASSLGQGVRYEQYF
D gene: -; V gene: TRBV6-5; clone size: -; J gene: TRBJ1-1; CDR3 length: 15; CDR3 DNA: TGTGCCAGCAGTTCGCTCCCAGGACAGAACACTGAAGCTTTCTTT; CDR3 protein: CASSSLPGQNTEAFF
D gene: TRBD1; V gene: TRBV2; clone size: -; J gene: TRBJ1-6; CDR3 length: 14; CDR3 DNA: TGTGCCAGCAGTAGGACAGGGGAAAATTCACCCCTCCACTTT; CDR3 protein: CASSRTGENSPLHF
D gene: -; V gene: TRBV13; clone size: -; J gene: TRBJ1-1; CDR3 length: 15; CDR3 DNA: TGTGCCAGCAGTCGGCGAGAAACAGGGAACACTGAAGCTTTCTTT; CDR3 protein: CASSRRETGNTEAFF
D gene: TRBD1; V gene: TRBV5-8; clone size: -; J gene: TRBJ2-7; CDR3 length: 13; CDR3 DNA: TGTGCCAGCAGCATACAGGGGGCCTACGAGCAGTACTTC; CDR3 protein: CASSIQGAYEQYF
D gene: TRBD2; V gene: TRBV11-2; clone size: -; J gene: TRBJ2-2; CDR3 length: 17; CDR3 DNA: TGTGCCAGCAGCCCCGGGACTAGCGGGGGAAACACCGGGGAGCTGTTTTTT; CDR3 protein: CASSPGTSGGNTGELFF
D gene: -; V gene: TRBV9; clone size: -; J gene: TRBJ1-2; CDR3 length: 16; CDR3 DNA: TGTGCCAGCAGCGACCTTAATACCAGGATACAGTATGGCTACACCTTC; CDR3 protein: CASSDLNTRIQYGYTF
D gene: TRBD2; V gene: TRBV18; clone size: -; J gene: TRBJ2-1; CDR3 length: 16; CDR3 DNA: TGTGCCAGCTCACCACCGGGTGGGGGGGCCTACAATGAGCAGTTCTTC; CDR3 protein: CASSPPGGGAYNEQFF
D gene: -; V gene: TRBV30; clone size: -; J gene: TRBJ2-1; CDR3 length: 12; CDR3 DNA: TGTGCCTGGAGTGTAGCAACCGATGAGCAGTTCTTC; CDR3 protein: CAWSVATDEQFF
D gene: -; V gene: TRBV6-5; clone size: -; J gene: TRBJ2-7; CDR3 length: 15; CDR3 DNA: TGTGCCAGCAGCCTATACCAGGCCCCTTTCTACGAGCAGTACTTC; CDR3 protein: CASSLYQAPFYEQYF
D gene: -; V gene: TRBV6-6; clone size: -; J gene: TRBJ2-7; CDR3 length: 12; CDR3 DNA: TGTGCCAGCGGAGTTAGCTCCTACGAGCAGTACTTC; CDR3 protein: CASGVSSYEQYF
D gene: TRBD1; V gene: TRBV4-1; clone size: few; J gene: TRBJ1-2; CDR3 length: 14; CDR3 DNA: TGCGCCAGCAGCACCCGGACAGGGAACGTTGGCTACACCTTC; CDR3 protein: CASSTRTGNVGYTF
D gene: TRBD2; V gene: TRBV6-6; clone size: -; J gene: TRBJ2-2; CDR3 length: 15; CDR3 DNA: TGTGCCAGCAGCACCAGCGGGGGGTCCACCGGGGAGCTGTTTTTT; CDR3 protein: CASSTSGGSTGELFF
D gene: -; V gene: TRBV19; clone size: -; J gene: TRBJ2-7; CDR3 length: 15; CDR3 DNA: TGTGCCAGTAGTATAGCCGTGGGAGACACCTACGAGCAGTACTTC; CDR3 protein: CASSIAVGDTYEQYF
D gene: TRBD2; V gene: TRBV5-1; clone size: -; J gene: TRBJ2-1; CDR3 length: 16; CDR3 DNA: TGCGCCAGCAGCCGCGGGGGGGCTGGGTCCTACAATGAGCAGTTCTTC; CDR3 protein: CASSRGGAGSYNEQFF
D gene: -; V gene: TRBV4-3; clone size: -; J gene: TRBJ2-7; CDR3 length: 16; CDR3 DNA: TGCGCCAGCAGCCAAGACAAGACAGGCCCTTCCTACGAGCAGTACTTC; CDR3 protein: CASSQDKTGPSYEQYF
D gene: TRBD2; V gene: TRBV2; clone size: -; J gene: TRBJ2-7; CDR3 length: 14; CDR3 DNA: TGTGCCAGCGGTGAGGCGGGGGGGTTCTACGAGCAGTACTTC; CDR3 protein: CASGEAGGFYEQYF
D gene: TRBD1; V gene: TRBV15; clone size: -; J gene: TRBJ1-1; CDR3 length: 13; CDR3 DNA: TGTGCCACCAGCTACAGGGGGGGAACTGAAGCTTTCTTT; CDR3 protein: CATSYRGGTEAFF